This T cell receptor (beta chain) derives from a study of T-cell reconstitution after alpha-beta-depleted transplantation in children (dated by TCRdb to between 2015 and 2016). Background on the whole study: Using TCR repertoire profiling, the study followed T-cell immune reconstitution in a quantitative way in children after TCRalphabeta/CD19-depleted allogeneic hematopoietic cell transplantation.

Taken from cysteine to phenylalanine, the CDR3 has 15 residues. Left in the record is the CDR3 DNA by itself, 45 bases read in frame from the first base. Per the germline V gene, SGHTA is the CDR1 and FQGNSA is the CDR2. V is shortened by 4 bases, J by 9 bases, and the region joining them spans 16 bases. As for this clonotype: It lacks a known antigen. No base quality values were provided; no much bigger clone lies one nucleotide off.

The method behind the library was PCR. TCRdb records Illumina HiSeq 2500 as the sequencer. Molecular barcoding was employed in the preparation of TCR libraries, with unique molecular identifiers being used to normalize TCRbeta repertoire quantification. Clones were called with MiXCR by TCRdb after fastp trimmed the public reads at Q25, and only in-frame beta chains were retained. Records with the same CDR3 protein are collapsed into one entry carrying the most frequent genes and DNA. Recorded for this sample are some 350,000 distinct CDR3 sequences; around a tenth of them occurred a single time. In total, the top ten clones hold under 3% of the sample.

Sequencing used PBMCs from the stem cell graft donor, obtained from the stem cell graft. The sequence was obtained from a human donor who donated a stem cell graft to a child with acute lymphoblastic leukemia. The receptor chain draws on TRBV7-2 and TRBJ1-6; no D gene call is confident. The nucleotide sequence reads as follows: TGTGCCAGCAGCTCCCAATCTGGTAACGGTTCACCCCTCCACTTT. Translation gives CASSSQSGNGSPLHF.